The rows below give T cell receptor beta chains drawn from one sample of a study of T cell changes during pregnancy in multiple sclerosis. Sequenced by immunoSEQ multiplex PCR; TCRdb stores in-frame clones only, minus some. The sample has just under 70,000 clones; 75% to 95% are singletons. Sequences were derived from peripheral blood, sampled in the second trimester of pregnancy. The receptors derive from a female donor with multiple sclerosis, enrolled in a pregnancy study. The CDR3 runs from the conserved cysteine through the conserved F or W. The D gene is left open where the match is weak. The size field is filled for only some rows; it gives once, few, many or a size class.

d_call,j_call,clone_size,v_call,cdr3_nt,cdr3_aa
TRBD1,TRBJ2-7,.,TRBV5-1,TGCGCCAGCAGCCCGGGACAGGGGGCCTACGAGCAGTACTTC,CASSPGQGAYEQYF
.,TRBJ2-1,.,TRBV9,TGTGCCAGCAGCGGGGGGCCCGGGACCCAGGGCAATGAGCAGTTCTTC,CASSGGPGTQGNEQFF
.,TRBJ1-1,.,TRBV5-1,TGCGCCAGCAGCTCCGGACAGAGGGAGAACACTGAAGCTTTCTTT,CASSSGQRENTEAFF
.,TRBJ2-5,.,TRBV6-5,TGTGCCAGCAGCGATCTGGGCGGACAAGCCGGGACCCAGTACTTC,CASSDLGGQAGTQYF
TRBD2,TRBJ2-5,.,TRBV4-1,TGCGCCAGCAGTTGGGGTAGCGGGGTGCAAGAGACCCAGTACTTC,CASSWGSGVQETQYF
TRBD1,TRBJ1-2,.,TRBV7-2,TGTGCCAGCAGCTTAGAGACAGGGGAAATCTATGGCTACACCTTC,CASSLETGEIYGYTF
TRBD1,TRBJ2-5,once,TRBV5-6,TGTGCCAGCAGCTGGGGGACAGGGGGAGAGACCCAGTACTTC,CASSWGTGGETQYF
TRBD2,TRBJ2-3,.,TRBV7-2,TGTGCCAGCAGCCGGGGGGGTAGCACAGATACGCAGTATTTT,CASSRGGSTDTQYF
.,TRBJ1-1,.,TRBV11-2,TGTGCCAGCAGCCTAAAGAGGCAGGGATGGGACACTGAAGCTTTCTTT,CASSLKRQGWDTEAFF
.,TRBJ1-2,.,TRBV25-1,TGTGCCAGCAGTGATTTCTTTTTTGATGGCTACACCTTC,CASSDFFFDGYTF
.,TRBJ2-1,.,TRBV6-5,TGTGCCAGCAGTTACTCATCTAGACCCCCTAATCAGTTCTTC,CASSYSSRPPNQFF
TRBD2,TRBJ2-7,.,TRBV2,TGTGCCAGCAGTCCTCTGCGGGGGGCTTCGGGCGAGCAGTACTTC,CASSPLRGASGEQYF
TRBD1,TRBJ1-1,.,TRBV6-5,TGTGCCAGCAGTTCCCTGACAGGGGAGCGTGAAGCTTTCTTT,CASSSLTGEREAFF
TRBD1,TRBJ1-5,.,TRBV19,TGTGCCAGTAGCATACGGTCCGGGACAGGGGCCAATCAGCCCCAGCATTTT,CASSIRSGTGANQPQHF
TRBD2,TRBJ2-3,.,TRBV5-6,TGTGCCAGCAGCCTTAGACTAGCGGATATCACAGATACGCAGTATTTT,CASSLRLADITDTQYF
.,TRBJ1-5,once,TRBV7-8,TGTGCCAGCAGCTTAGCGCGAGGCCTTAATCAGCCCCAGCATTTT,CASSLARGLNQPQHF
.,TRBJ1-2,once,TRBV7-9,TGTGCCAGCAGCTTAAGTGAGGTCCTAGCTAACTATGGCTACACCTTC,CASSLSEVLANYGYTF
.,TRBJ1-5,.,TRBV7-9,TGTGCCAGCAGCTCCGATTCGGAGGCGGGTCAGCCCCAGCATTTT,CASSSDSEAGQPQHF
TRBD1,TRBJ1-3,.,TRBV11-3,TGTGCCAGCAGCCCTGGACAGGGGGACTCTGGAAACACCATATATTTT,CASSPGQGDSGNTIYF
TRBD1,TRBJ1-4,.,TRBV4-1,TGCGCCAGCACAAGGGTGACAGGGGATGAAAAACTGTTTTTT,CASTRVTGDEKLFF
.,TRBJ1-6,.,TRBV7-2,TGTGCCAGCAGCTTGGAGGTCTCCTATAATTCACCCCTCCACTTT,CASSLEVSYNSPLHF
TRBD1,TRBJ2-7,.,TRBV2,TGTGCCAGCAGCCGGACAGGGGCTTCCTACGAGCAGTACTTC,CASSRTGASYEQYF
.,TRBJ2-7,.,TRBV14,TGTGCCAGCAGCCAAGAGCCAGGCTTAGGGGAAGGGCAGTACTTC,CASSQEPGLGEGQYF
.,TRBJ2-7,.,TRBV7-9,TGTGCCAGCAGCTTTGGGGGGGCCAGGTACGAGCAGTACTTC,CASSFGGARYEQYF
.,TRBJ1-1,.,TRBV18,TGTGCCAGCACGGGGGAAGGGGTGAACACTGAAGCTTTCTTT,CASTGEGVNTEAFF
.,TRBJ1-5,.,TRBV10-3,TGTGCCATCAGGGGAGAGAGTCATCAGCCCCAGCATTTT,CAIRGESHQPQHF
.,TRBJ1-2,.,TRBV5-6,TGTGCCAGCAGCTTGGGGCAGGTCGATGGCTACACCTTC,CASSLGQVDGYTF
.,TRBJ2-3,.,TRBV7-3,TGTGCCAGCAGCTCCGGGACTACAGATACGCAGTATTTT,CASSSGTTDTQYF
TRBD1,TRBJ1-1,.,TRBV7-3,TGTGCCAGCAGCTTAGCGACAGGGACTGAAGCTTTCTTT,CASSLATGTEAFF
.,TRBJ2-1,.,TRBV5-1,TGCGCCAGCGGGTTGGGTCCCAGCTCCTACAATGAGCAGTTCTTC,CASGLGPSSYNEQFF
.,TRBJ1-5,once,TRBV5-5,TGTGCCAGCAGCTCGACAGCCGATAGCAATCAGCCCCAGCATTTT,CASSSTADSNQPQHF
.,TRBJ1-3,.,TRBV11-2,TGTGCCAGCAGCTCCGGTCAAACCATATATTTT,CASSSGQTIYF
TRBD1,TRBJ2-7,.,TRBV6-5,TGTGCCAGCAGTTACGGGGGACAGGGAAGCTACGAGCAGTACTTC,CASSYGGQGSYEQYF
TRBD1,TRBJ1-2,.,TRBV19,TGTGCCAGCGCTTACCCGGGACAGGGGATGCGCTACACCTTC,CASAYPGQGMRYTF
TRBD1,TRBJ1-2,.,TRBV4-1,TGCGCCAGCAGCCATGAAAGGACAGGGGGTGGTGGCTACACCTTC,CASSHERTGGGGYTF
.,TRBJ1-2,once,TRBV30,TGTGCCTGGGGAACAGGGAACTATGGCTACACCTTC,CAWGTGNYGYTF
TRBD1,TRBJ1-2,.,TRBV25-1,TGTGCCAGCAGTACGACAGGGTATGGCTACACCTTC,CASSTTGYGYTF
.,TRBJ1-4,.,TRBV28,TGTGCCAGCAGTTTTGGCCCCCTGAATGAAAAACTGTTTTTT,CASSFGPLNEKLFF
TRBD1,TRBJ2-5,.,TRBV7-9,TGTGCCAGCCCCGGCGTAGGGACAGAACAAGAGACCCAGTACTTC,CASPGVGTEQETQYF
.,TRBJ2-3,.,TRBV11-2,TGTGCCAGCAGCTTAGGCGGCACAGATACGCAGTATTTT,CASSLGGTDTQYF
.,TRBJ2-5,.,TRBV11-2,TGTGCCAGCAGCTATGACAGTGGAGGGAAGACCCAGTACTTC,CASSYDSGGKTQYF
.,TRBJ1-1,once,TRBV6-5,TGTGCCAGCAGTTCCCCCGCCCTTTATGACAGTGGAGCTTTCTTT,CASSSPALYDSGAFF
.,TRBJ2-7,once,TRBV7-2,TGTGCCAGCAGAACCGGGACATCGTCCTACGAGCAGTACTTC,CASRTGTSSYEQYF
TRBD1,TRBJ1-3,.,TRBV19,TGTGCCAGTGGGCCGACAGGGACTGGAAACACCATATATTTT,CASGPTGTGNTIYF
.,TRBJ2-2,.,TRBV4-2,TGTGCCAGCAGCCCCCGTACGGGGTTCGCGAACACCGGGGAGCTGTTTTTT,CASSPRTGFANTGELFF
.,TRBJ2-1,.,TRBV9,TGTGCCAGCAGCGCCGCGACAGGATACAATGAGCAGTTCTTC,CASSAATGYNEQFF
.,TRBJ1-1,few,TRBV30,TGTGCCTGGAGTGTACAGGCTGAAGCTTTCTTT,CAWSVQAEAFF
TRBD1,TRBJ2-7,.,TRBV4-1,TGCGCCAGCAGCCAAGTAGGGGGCCCGGGGATTCACGGAGGTTACGAGCAGTACTTC,CASSQVGGPGIHGGYEQYF
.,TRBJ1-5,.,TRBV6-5,TGTGCCAGCAGCTTTTATCAGCCCCAGCATTTT,CASSFYQPQHF
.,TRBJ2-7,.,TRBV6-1,TGTGCCAGCAGTGGACAGTGGGGTGAGCAGTACTTC,CASSGQWGEQYF
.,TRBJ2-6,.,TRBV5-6,TGTGCCAGCAGCTCGCCAATACAGTACTCTGGGGCCAACGTCCTGACTTTC,CASSSPIQYSGANVLTF
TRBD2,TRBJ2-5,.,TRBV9,TGTGCCAGCAGCACAAGCGGGGGGCGGGGGGAGACCCAGTACTTC,CASSTSGGRGETQYF
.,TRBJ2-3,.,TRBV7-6,TGTGCCAGCAGCTTAGCGGGGAGTAGCACAGATACGCAGTATTTT,CASSLAGSSTDTQYF
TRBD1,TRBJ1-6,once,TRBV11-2,TGTGCCAGCAGCTTACGCGGACAGGGAGATTCCTATAATTCACCCCTCCACTTT,CASSLRGQGDSYNSPLHF
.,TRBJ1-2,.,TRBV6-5,TGTGCCAGCAGCAACGCCGGGGGGGGAGGCTACACCTTC,CASSNAGGGGYTF